This is a list of T cell receptor beta chains from one sample in a study of response to subunit inactivated influenza vaccine. Via MiXCR, TCRdb re-called the RT-PCR reads, giving one row per CDR3 protein. The sample carries hundreds of thousands of distinct CDR3 sequences, approximately 7.7% recorded once. The material sequenced was PBMCs from blood, taken about 24 months after vaccination. These receptors were obtained from a man aged 45 to 70 who received an inactivated influenza vaccine. CDR3s include the opening cysteine and the closing phenylalanine or tryptophan. D genes are given only for firm matches. Size tells how often a clone was seen (once, few, many) or the class of an expanded clone, and some rows leave it out.

clone_size: few
d_call: TRBD1
j_call: TRBJ2-1
v_call: TRBV10-3
cdr3_aa: CATSTGDNEQFF
cdr3_nt: TGTGCCACCTCGACAGGGGACAATGAGCAGTTCTTC

clone_size: -
d_call: TRBD2
j_call: TRBJ2-1
v_call: TRBV20-1
cdr3_aa: CSAPHTSGRLDEQFF
cdr3_nt: TGCAGTGCTCCCCATACTAGCGGGAGGCTCGATGAGCAGTTCTTC

clone_size: many
d_call: TRBD1
j_call: TRBJ2-7
v_call: TRBV12-3/TRBV12-4
cdr3_aa: CASRGTGDYEQYF
cdr3_nt: TGTGCCAGCAGGGGGACAGGGGACTACGAGCAGTACTTC

clone_size: -
d_call: TRBD2
j_call: TRBJ2-7
v_call: TRBV10-3
cdr3_aa: CAISASSGGYEQYF
cdr3_nt: TGTGCCATCAGTGCTAGTAGCGGGGGCTACGAGCAGTACTTC

clone_size: -
d_call: -
j_call: TRBJ1-1
v_call: TRBV29-1
cdr3_aa: CSADMTKNTEAFF
cdr3_nt: TGCAGCGCCGATATGACAAAAAACACTGAAGCTTTCTTT

clone_size: many
d_call: -
j_call: TRBJ1-1
v_call: TRBV20-1
cdr3_aa: CSARWEGWPTEAFF
cdr3_nt: TGCAGTGCCCGTTGGGAGGGGTGGCCAACTGAAGCTTTCTTT

clone_size: -
d_call: TRBD1
j_call: TRBJ2-7
v_call: TRBV7-2
cdr3_aa: CASSLDRGQLSYEQYF
cdr3_nt: TGTGCCAGCAGCTTAGATAGGGGGCAACTCTCCTACGAGCAGTACTTC

clone_size: many
d_call: -
j_call: TRBJ2-7
v_call: TRBV2
cdr3_aa: CASKADSYEQYF
cdr3_nt: TGTGCCAGCAAAGCGGACTCCTACGAGCAGTACTTC

clone_size: many
d_call: TRBD2
j_call: TRBJ2-7
v_call: TRBV29-1
cdr3_aa: CSVATSGSRYEQYF
cdr3_nt: TGCAGCGTCGCCACTAGCGGGAGTCGCTACGAGCAGTACTTC

clone_size: many
d_call: TRBD1
j_call: TRBJ1-1
v_call: TRBV5-1
cdr3_aa: CASSFQGAANTEAFF
cdr3_nt: TGCGCCAGCAGCTTTCAGGGGGCGGCTAACACTGAAGCTTTCTTT

clone_size: many
d_call: -
j_call: TRBJ2-3
v_call: TRBV11-1
cdr3_aa: CASSLRTISTDTQYF
cdr3_nt: TGTGCCAGCAGCCTCCGGACGATTAGCACAGATACGCAGTATTTT

clone_size: -
d_call: -
j_call: TRBJ1-5
v_call: TRBV30
cdr3_aa: CAWSIMRDQPQHF
cdr3_nt: TGTGCCTGGAGTATTATGAGAGATCAGCCCCAGCATTTT

clone_size: -
d_call: -
j_call: TRBJ2-7
v_call: TRBV12-3/TRBV12-4
cdr3_aa: CASRYREAYEQYF
cdr3_nt: TGTGCCAGCAGATACAGGGAGGCTTACGAGCAGTACTTC

clone_size: -
d_call: TRBD2
j_call: TRBJ2-3
v_call: TRBV10-1
cdr3_aa: CASTPVAGAPGPYTQYF
cdr3_nt: TGCGCCAGCACCCCGGTAGCGGGGGCCCCGGGTCCGTATACGCAGTATTTT

clone_size: -
d_call: TRBD2
j_call: TRBJ2-1
v_call: TRBV7-6
cdr3_aa: CASSRYGLAGGDEQFF
cdr3_nt: TGTGCCAGCAGCCGATACGGACTAGCGGGAGGAGATGAGCAGTTCTTC

clone_size: -
d_call: -
j_call: TRBJ2-3
v_call: TRBV4-2
cdr3_aa: CASSQEGTGLDTQYF
cdr3_nt: TGTGCCAGCAGCCAAGAGGGTACAGGGTTGGATACGCAGTATTTT

clone_size: few
d_call: -
j_call: TRBJ1-6
v_call: TRBV27
cdr3_aa: CASSFRDKGSPLHF
cdr3_nt: TGTGCCAGCAGTTTCCGGGACAAGGGTTCACCCCTCCACTTT

clone_size: many
d_call: -
j_call: TRBJ1-4
v_call: TRBV5-1
cdr3_aa: CASSLAGTNEKLFF
cdr3_nt: TGCGCCAGCAGCTTGGCAGGGACTAATGAAAAACTGTTTTTT

clone_size: few
d_call: TRBD2
j_call: TRBJ2-3
v_call: TRBV20-1
cdr3_aa: CSALGLAGGSTDTQYF
cdr3_nt: TGCAGTGCTCTTGGACTAGCGGGAGGGAGCACAGATACGCAGTATTTT

clone_size: -
d_call: TRBD2
j_call: TRBJ2-7
v_call: TRBV29-1
cdr3_aa: CSVGGTSGSSGYEQYF
cdr3_nt: TGCAGCGTCGGAGGGACTAGCGGGAGTTCGGGGTACGAGCAGTACTTC

clone_size: few
d_call: TRBD2
j_call: TRBJ2-7
v_call: TRBV5-1
cdr3_aa: CASSSSGNAYEQYF
cdr3_nt: TGCGCCAGCAGCTCAAGCGGGAACGCCTACGAGCAGTACTTC

clone_size: few
d_call: -
j_call: TRBJ2-1
v_call: TRBV9
cdr3_aa: CASSIDRLNEQFF
cdr3_nt: TGTGCCAGCAGCATAGACAGACTAAATGAGCAGTTCTTC

clone_size: few
d_call: -
j_call: TRBJ2-3
v_call: TRBV30
cdr3_aa: CAWSVNRRDTQYF
cdr3_nt: TGTGCCTGGAGTGTAAATCGGAGGGATACGCAGTATTTT

clone_size: few
d_call: TRBD1
j_call: TRBJ1-6
v_call: TRBV20-1
cdr3_aa: CSARQQGGGSPLHF
cdr3_nt: TGCAGTGCTAGGCAACAGGGGGGAGGGTCACCCCTCCACTTT